This T cell receptor (beta chain) was retrieved from a study of blood T cell repertoires in COVID-19. Study context: COVID-19 samples from acute and convalescent phases originated in the United States, Italy and Spain. In each case, the material was cDNA or gDNA derived from T cells, B-cell-depleted T cells, or PBMCs.

The V and J ends lost 7 bases and 6 bases, in that order; junction bases with no gene match: 7. Germline CDR1 and CDR2: MNHEY and SMNVEV (reference sequence). There are 15 residues in the CDR3. Repertoires were generated with immunoSEQ multiplex PCR, while TCRdb's copy carries only in-frame clones and drops some. The sample holds over 130,000 clones, around 90% seen once. Sequences were obtained from peripheral blood. The source is a human donor in a cohort sampled during active COVID-19. The V call is TRBV27, the J call TRBJ2-3; the match to TRBD2 covers 13 bases. In nucleotides, the CDR3 is TGTGCCAGCACCGGACTAGCGGGAGAGGGGGATACGCAGTATTTT. It is translated as CASTGLAGEGDTQYF.